Listed here are 13 T cell receptor beta chains from one sample, sequenced in a study of CD8+ T cells in alopecia areata. cDNA prepared by RNA extraction and subsequent reverse transcription served as the template for sequencing. The table came from immunoSEQ multiplex PCR; TCRdb's copy has only in-frame clones and leaves some out. The sample yields over 250,000 clones, 45% to 70% seen once. Treatment specified: oral pan-JAK inhibitor, 5-10 mg twice daily. The sequencing here drew on CD4+ T cells sorted from blood, taken between weeks 51 and 54, from a patient treated with tofacitinib. The receptors stem from a human donor with alopecia areata.

This clone was observed a few times. The chain combines TRBV29-1 with TRBJ2-1; tentatively, D is TRBD2 (6 bases). V was clipped by 3 bases and J by 3 bases, with 12 bases between them. CDR3 length: 14 residues. Germline assignment: CDR1 SQVTM and CDR2 ANQGSEA. CDR3 loop: CSVEMAGRYNEQFF. The CDR3 region has the DNA TGCAGCGTTGAGATGGCGGGGCGCTACAATGAGCAGTTCTTC.

This rearrangement joins TRBV5-1 to TRBJ2-5; D might be TRBD2 (6 bases). V was shortened by 1 base and J by 1 base, with 17 bases between the two germline ends. This CDR3 contains 17 residues. Germline values: CDR1 SGHRS, CDR2 YFSETQ. The CDR3 DNA sequence: TGCGCCAGCAGCTTGTCACCTAAGGGACTTCTCCAAGAGACCCAGTACTTC. Translation gives CASSLSPKGLLQETQYF. The full variable domain, completed using reference TRBV5-1 and TRBJ2-5, is KAGVTQTPRYLIKTRGQQVTLSCSPISGHRSVSWYQQTPGQGLQFLFEYFSETQRNKGNFPGRFSGRQFSNSRSEMNVSTLELGDSALYLCASSLSPKGLLQETQYFGPGTRLLVL.

This clone was picked up many times. This chain uses TRBV14 with TRBJ2-5, with TRBD1 matching 7 bases. The CDR3 length is 15 residues. Germline CDR1 SGHDN, CDR2 FVKESK. V shed 4 bases, J shed 5 bases, and the junction held 10 bases outside the gene matches. The CDR3 is CASSLHTTGWETQYF. Here the CDR3 DNA reads TGTGCCAGCAGCCTCCACACGACAGGGTGGGAGACCCAGTACTTC.

This clone was seen a handful of times. V and J are TRBV29-1 and TRBJ2-4; TRBD2 matches at 7 bases. There are 12 residues in the CDR3. The junction had 3 bases not matched to a gene; V was cut back by 6 bases and J by 4 bases. CDR1 is SQVTM, CDR2 ANQGSEA, per germline. The CDR3 bases are TGCAGCGTGGGGGAGGGGAAAAACATTCAGTACTTC. Translated: CSVGEGKNIQYF.

A few counts support this clone. The chain uses TRBV27 and TRBJ2-7; D may be TRBD1 or TRBD2 (5 bases each). The V gene lost 6 bases and the J gene lost 0 bases, with 15 bases spanning the gap. This CDR3 spans 15 amino acids. Germline CDR1 and CDR2: MNHEY and SMNVEV (reference sequence). CDR3: CASSATGTVSYEQYF. The CDR3 nucleotides are TGTGCCAGCAGCGCCACCGGGACCGTCTCCTACGAGCAGTACTTC.

In this sample, this clone turned up once. The CDR3 coding sequence is TGTGCCAGCAGCGTAGCGGGGAACCCTAATCAGCCCCAGCATTTT. Translated: CASSVAGNPNQPQHF. The gene calls are TRBV9 and TRBJ1-5; D gene uncertain. This CDR3 has 15 amino acids. With 0 bases removed from V and 4 bases from J, the gap between germline ends came to 11 bases. From germline, CDR1 is SGDLS and CDR2 YYNGEE.

The rearrangement joins TRBV29-1 to TRBJ1-2; 9 bases agree with TRBD1. With V trimmed by 1 base and J by 5 bases, 11 bases remained unmatched. The CDR3 totals 16 residues. Looked up from germline, CDR1 is SQVTM and CDR2 is ANQGSEA. Here the CDR3 reads CSVEGSGDRVLYGYTF. DNA for the CDR3: TGCAGCGTTGAAGGGTCTGGGGACAGGGTTTTATATGGCTACACCTTC.

This clone was counted only a few times. V and J are TRBV23-1 and TRBJ1-5; D is uncertain. TRBV23-1 is given ORF status, its function remaining uncertain. The CDR3 spans 13 residues. V was clipped by 6 bases and J by 6 bases, with 12 bases between them. CDR3 region: CASSPQVSQPQHF. The CDR3 DNA sequence: TGCGCCAGCAGCCCGCAGGTGTCTCAGCCCCAGCATTTT.

This clone showed up just a few times. The chain combines TRBV5-1 with TRBJ2-5, with 11 bases fitting TRBD1. Germline V gives CDR1 SGHRS, CDR2 YFSETQ. Germline trimming cut 4 bases from V and 1 base from J; bases unmatched to any gene: 12. The CDR3 length is 18 residues. This chain's CDR3 is CASSPAGTGGVIQETQYF. The CDR3 nucleotides read TGCGCCAGCAGCCCCGCCGGGACAGGGGGAGTGATCCAAGAGACCCAGTACTTC.

As to this clone: Other DNA sequences in the sample encode the same CDR3. The V call is TRBV18, the J call TRBJ1-1; no firm D call. The CDR3 sequence is 13 residues long. V lost 1 base and J lost 2, with 5 bases in between. Germline values: CDR1 KGHSH, CDR2 LQKENI. The CDR3 DNA reads TGTGCCAGCTCACCACAGGGTAACACTGAAGCTTTCTTT. It specifies CASSPQGNTEAFF.

The chain joins TRBV5-6 to TRBJ1-6; weak D call: TRBD1 (5 bases). The germline V gene has CDR1 SGHDT and CDR2 YYEEEE. This CDR3 spans 15 amino acids. The ends were cut back, 3 bases at V and 6 bases at J, with 13 bases in the middle. DNA for the CDR3: TGTGCCAGCAGCTACCCACCAGGGTCTAATTCACCCCTCCACTTT. Its protein product is CASSYPPGSNSPLHF.

A few counts support this clone. The chain recombines TRBV29-1 with TRBJ1-2; D not certain. The germline gives CDR1 SQVTM, CDR2 ANQGSEA. The CDR3 runs to 10 residues. Between the trimmed V and J ends, which lost 3 bases and 8 bases, there was a span of 7 bases. In DNA form, the CDR3 reads TGCAGCGTTGACACGGGGGGCTACACCTTC. It yields the protein CSVDTGGYTF.

The count of this clone is one. The gene calls are TRBV7-9 and TRBJ1-5; D unresolved. The ends were cut back, 1 base at V and 10 bases at J, with 8 bases in the middle. CDR1 SEHNR and CDR2 FQNEAQ come from the germline V gene (reference sequence). The CDR3 sequence is 12 residues long. For the CDR3, the DNA is TGTGCCAGCAGCTTAGTGGAGGGTCCCCAGCATTTT. Encoded protein: CASSLVEGPQHF.